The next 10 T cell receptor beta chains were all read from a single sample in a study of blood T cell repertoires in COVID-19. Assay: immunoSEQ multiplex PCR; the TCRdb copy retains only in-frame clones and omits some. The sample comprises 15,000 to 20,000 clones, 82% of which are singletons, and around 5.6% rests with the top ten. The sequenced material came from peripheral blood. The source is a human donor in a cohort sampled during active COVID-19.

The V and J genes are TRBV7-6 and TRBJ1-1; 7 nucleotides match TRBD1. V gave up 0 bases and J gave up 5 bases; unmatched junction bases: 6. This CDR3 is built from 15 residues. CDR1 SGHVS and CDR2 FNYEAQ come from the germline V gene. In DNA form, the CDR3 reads TGTGCCAGCAGCTTAGCCACAGGGGCGAGAACTGAAGCTTTCTTT. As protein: CASSLATGARTEAFF.

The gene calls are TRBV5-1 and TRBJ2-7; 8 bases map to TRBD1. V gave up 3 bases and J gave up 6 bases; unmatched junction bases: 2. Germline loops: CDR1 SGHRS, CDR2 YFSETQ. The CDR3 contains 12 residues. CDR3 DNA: TGCGCCAGCAGCTGGACAGGGTCCGAGCAGTACTTC. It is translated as CASSWTGSEQYF.

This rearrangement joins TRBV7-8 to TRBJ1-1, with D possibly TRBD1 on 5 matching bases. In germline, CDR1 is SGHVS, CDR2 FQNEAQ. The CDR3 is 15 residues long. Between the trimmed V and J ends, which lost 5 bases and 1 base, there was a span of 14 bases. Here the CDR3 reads CASSHGRVRNTEAFF. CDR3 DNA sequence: TGTGCCAGCAGCCATGGCAGGGTCCGGAACACTGAAGCTTTCTTT.

CDR3 sequence (DNA): TGTGCCAGCAGTCCAGGGGGAGCCATCTATGGCTACACCTTC. This gives the protein CASSPGGAIYGYTF. The V gene is TRBV27, the J gene TRBJ1-2; 7 bases agree with TRBD1. Germline trimming cut 5 bases from V and 4 bases from J; bases unmatched to any gene: 7. The V gene's germline CDR1 is MNHEY and CDR2 SMNVEV (reference sequence). This CDR3 has 14 residues.

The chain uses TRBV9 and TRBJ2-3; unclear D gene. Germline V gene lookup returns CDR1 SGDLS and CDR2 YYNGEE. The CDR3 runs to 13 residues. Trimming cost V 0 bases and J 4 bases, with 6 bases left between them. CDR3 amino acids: CASSVGAADTQYF. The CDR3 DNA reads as TGTGCCAGCAGCGTAGGAGCTGCAGATACGCAGTATTTT. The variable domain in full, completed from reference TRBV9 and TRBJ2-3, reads DSGVTQTPKHLITATGQRVTLRCSPRSGDLSVYWYQQSLDQGLQFLIQYYNGEERAKGNILERFSAQQFPDLHSELNLSSLELGDSALYFCASSVGAADTQYFGPGTRLTVL.

CDR3 nucleotides: TGTGCCAGCAGTCCCCGGACAGGGAAACTCAATCAGCCCCAGCATTTT. This sequence encodes CASSPRTGKLNQPQHF. This chain connects TRBV27 to TRBJ1-5; 8 bases agree with TRBD1. The germline CDR1 and CDR2 sequences are MNHEY and SMNVEV (reference sequence). This CDR3 is 16 amino acids long. The J segment lost 3 bases and the V segment lost 5 bases, leaving 9 bases of the junction unmatched.

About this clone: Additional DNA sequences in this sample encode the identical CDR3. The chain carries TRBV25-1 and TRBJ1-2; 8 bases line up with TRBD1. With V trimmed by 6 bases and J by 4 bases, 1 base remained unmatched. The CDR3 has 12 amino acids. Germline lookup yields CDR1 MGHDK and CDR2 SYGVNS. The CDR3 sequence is CASRTGGYGYTF. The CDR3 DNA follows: TGTGCCAGCAGAACAGGGGGCTATGGCTACACCTTC.

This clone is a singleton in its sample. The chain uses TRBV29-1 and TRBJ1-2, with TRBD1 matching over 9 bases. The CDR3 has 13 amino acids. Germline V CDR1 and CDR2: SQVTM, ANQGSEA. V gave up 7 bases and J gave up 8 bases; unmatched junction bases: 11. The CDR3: CSGLDRGEEGYTF. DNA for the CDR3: TGCAGCGGACTGGACAGGGGAGAAGAGGGCTACACCTTC.

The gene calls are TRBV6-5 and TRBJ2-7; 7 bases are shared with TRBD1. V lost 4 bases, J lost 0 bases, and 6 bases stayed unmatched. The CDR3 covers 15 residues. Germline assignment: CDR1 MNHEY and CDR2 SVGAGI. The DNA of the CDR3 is TGTGCCAGCAGTTTCAACGCAGGGGGCTCCTACGAGCAGTACTTC. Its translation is CASSFNAGGSYEQYF.

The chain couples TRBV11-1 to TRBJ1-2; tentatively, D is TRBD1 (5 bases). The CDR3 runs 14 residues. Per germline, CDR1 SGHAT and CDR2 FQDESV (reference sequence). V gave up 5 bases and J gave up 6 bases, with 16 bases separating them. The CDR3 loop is CASSPGSWGDGYTF. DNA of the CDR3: TGTGCCAGCAGCCCCGGGTCTTGGGGCGATGGCTACACCTTC.